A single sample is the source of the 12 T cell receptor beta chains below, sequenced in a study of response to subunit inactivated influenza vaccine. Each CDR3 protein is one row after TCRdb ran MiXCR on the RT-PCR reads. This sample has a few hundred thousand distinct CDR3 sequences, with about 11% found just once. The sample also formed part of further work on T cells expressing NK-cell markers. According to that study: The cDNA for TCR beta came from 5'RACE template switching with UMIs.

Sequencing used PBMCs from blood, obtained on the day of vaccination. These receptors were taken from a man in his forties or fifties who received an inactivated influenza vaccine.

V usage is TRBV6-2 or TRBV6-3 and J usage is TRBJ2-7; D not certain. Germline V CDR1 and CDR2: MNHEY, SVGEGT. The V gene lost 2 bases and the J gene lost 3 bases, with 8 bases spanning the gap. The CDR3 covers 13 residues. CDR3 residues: CASSYETFYEQYF. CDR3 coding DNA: TGTGCCAGCAGTTACGAGACATTCTACGAGCAGTACTTC.

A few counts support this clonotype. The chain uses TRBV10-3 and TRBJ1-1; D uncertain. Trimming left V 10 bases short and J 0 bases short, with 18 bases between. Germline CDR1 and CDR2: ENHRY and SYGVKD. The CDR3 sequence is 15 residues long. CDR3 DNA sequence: TGTGCCACCCAAACGTGGGTGGGTGTGAACACTGAAGCTTTCTTT. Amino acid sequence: CATQTWVGVNTEAFF.

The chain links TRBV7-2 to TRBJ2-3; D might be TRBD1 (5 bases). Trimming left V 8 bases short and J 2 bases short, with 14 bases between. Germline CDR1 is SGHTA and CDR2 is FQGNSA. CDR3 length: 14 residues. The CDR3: CASSARANTDTQYF. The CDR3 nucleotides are TGTGCCAGCTCAGCCAGGGCGAACACAGATACGCAGTATTTT.

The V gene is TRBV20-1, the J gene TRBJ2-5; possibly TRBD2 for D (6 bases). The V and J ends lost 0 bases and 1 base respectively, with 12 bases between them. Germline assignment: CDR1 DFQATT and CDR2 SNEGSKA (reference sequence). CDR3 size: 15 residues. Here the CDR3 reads CSARDSRGFQETQYF. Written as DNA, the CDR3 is TGCAGTGCTAGAGATTCACGGGGGTTCCAAGAGACCCAGTACTTC.

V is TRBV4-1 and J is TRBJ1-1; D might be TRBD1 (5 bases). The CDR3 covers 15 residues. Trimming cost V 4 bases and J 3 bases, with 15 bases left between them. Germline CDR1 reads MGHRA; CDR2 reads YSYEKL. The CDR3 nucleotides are TGCGCCAGCAGCCTACGTCCCGGGGCGGACACTGAAGCTTTCTTT. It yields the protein CASSLRPGADTEAFF.

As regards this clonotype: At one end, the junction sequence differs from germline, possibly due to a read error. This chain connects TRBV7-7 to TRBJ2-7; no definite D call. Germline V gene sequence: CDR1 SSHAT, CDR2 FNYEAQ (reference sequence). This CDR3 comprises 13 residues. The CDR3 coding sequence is TGTGCTAGCAGCCGATCGTCGGTAAACGAGCAGTACTTC. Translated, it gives CASSRSSVNEQYF.

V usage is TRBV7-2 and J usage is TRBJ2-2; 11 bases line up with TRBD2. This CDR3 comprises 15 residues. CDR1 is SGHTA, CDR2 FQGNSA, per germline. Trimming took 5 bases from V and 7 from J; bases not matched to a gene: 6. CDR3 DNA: TGTGCCAGCAGCATACTAGCGGGAGATGGCGGGGAGCTGTTTTTT. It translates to CASSILAGDGGELFF.

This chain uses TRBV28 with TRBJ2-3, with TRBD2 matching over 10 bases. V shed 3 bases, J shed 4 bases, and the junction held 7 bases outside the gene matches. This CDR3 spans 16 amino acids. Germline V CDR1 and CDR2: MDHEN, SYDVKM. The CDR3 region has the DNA TGTGCCAGCAGTTTTCTAGCGGGGGCGATGTCAGATACGCAGTATTTT. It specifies CASSFLAGAMSDTQYF.

This CDR3 reads CASSHFGRGTNEKLFF. The CDR3 DNA is TGTGCCAGCAGTCACTTCGGAAGGGGAACTAATGAAAAACTGTTTTTT. The chain joins TRBV6-5 to TRBJ1-4; possible D gene TRBD1, 5 bases. CDR3 length equals 16 residues. Trimming shortened V by 5 bases and J by 1 base, and 14 bases separated the two germline ends. Germline CDR1 MNHEY, CDR2 SVGAGI.

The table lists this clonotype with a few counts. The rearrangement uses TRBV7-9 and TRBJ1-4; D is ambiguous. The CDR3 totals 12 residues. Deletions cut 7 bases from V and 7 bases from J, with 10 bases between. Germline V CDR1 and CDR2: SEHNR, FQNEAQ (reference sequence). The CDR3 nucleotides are TGTGCCAGCACCTTGGGCGGTGAAAAACTGTTTTTT. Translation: CASTLGGEKLFF.

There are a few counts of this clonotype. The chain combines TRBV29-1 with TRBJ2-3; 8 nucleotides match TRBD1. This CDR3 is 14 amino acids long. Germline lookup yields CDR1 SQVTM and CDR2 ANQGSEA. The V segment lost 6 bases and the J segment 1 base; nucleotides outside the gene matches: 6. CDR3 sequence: CSVDPGQGTDTQYF. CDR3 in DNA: TGCAGCGTGGATCCGGGACAGGGCACAGATACGCAGTATTTT.

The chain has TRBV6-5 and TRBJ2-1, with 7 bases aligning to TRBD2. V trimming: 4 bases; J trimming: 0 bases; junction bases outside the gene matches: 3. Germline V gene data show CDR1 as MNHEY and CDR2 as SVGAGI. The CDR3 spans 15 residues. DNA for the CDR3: TGTGCCAGCAGTTTAACTAGCGACTCCTACAATGAGCAGTTCTTC. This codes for CASSLTSDSYNEQFF.